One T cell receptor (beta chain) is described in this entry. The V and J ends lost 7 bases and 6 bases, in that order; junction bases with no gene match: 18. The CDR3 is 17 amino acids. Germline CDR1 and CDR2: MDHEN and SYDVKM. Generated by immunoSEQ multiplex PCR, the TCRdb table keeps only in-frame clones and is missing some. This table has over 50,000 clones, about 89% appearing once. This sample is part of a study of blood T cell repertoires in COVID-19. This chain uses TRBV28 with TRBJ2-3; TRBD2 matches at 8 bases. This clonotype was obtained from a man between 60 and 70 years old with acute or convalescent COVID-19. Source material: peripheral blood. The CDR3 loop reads CASTSPGLANIGDTQYF. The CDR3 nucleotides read TGTGCCAGCACATCCCCCGGACTAGCAAATATAGGGGATACGCAGTATTTT.